The TCR beta chain under discussion was sequenced for a study of CD8 T cells in Susac syndrome. As for the study in general: When their blood was taken, the Susac syndrome patients had either not yet had any therapy, were taking corticosteroids, or were taking intravenous immunoglobulin alone.

From blood CD8+ and CD4+ T cells, TCR beta sequences were generated. A quantity of about 0.5 to 1 ug RNA underwent reverse transcription using random hexamers. A single record per CDR3 protein comes from TCRdb applying MiXCR to the immunoSEQ multiplex PCR reads. Of a few hundred thousand distinct CDR3 sequences in the sample, about 95% are singletons; the top ten hold approximately 0.15%. On this clonotype itself: What it recognizes is unknown.

This CDR3 is 14 amino acids long. Germline V lookup: CDR1 SGHVS, CDR2 FQNEAQ. V lost 5 bases and J lost 7; bases outside the gene matches: 8. Findings of the study overall: The study's TCR sequencing and HLA analysis drew on a certain number of individuals. That number was acknowledged as relatively small.

This TCR was recovered from a human donor with Susac syndrome. The chain carries TRBV7-8 and TRBJ2-7, with 10 bases fitting TRBD1. Sequencing was done on a sample of CD4+ T cells from PBMCs. The CDR3 reads CASSPRTGGWEQYF. CDR3 sequence (DNA): TGTGCCAGCAGCCCCAGGACAGGGGGTTGGGAGCAGTACTTC.